These T cell receptor beta chains were read from a single sample in a study of blood T cell repertoires in COVID-19. Assay: immunoSEQ multiplex PCR; the TCRdb copy retains only in-frame clones and omits some. Seen here are 100,000 to 150,000 clones, roughly 89% observed once, and the top ten hold about 17%. Source material: peripheral blood. These receptors all stem from a man aged 50-60 years with active or convalescent COVID-19. Both conserved end residues are part of each CDR3. The D gene is left open where the match is weak.

V gene	D gene	J gene	CDR3 protein
TRBV24-1	NA	TRBJ2-3	CATHDRQTDTQYF
TRBV29-1	NA	TRBJ1-5	CSVAGDNQPQHF
TRBV11-3	TRBD2	TRBJ2-7	CASSSGLAGGHEQYF
TRBV7-2	NA	TRBJ2-7	CASTRYTSTGEQYF
TRBV25-1	NA	TRBJ1-6	CASSDRFGGNSPLHF
TRBV9	NA	TRBJ1-5	CASSSGAENSNQPQHF
TRBV5-4	TRBD2	TRBJ2-3	CASSLAGTSSPTQYF
TRBV6-5	TRBD2	TRBJ2-7	CASSYSRGDEQYF
TRBV9	TRBD1	TRBJ2-7	CASSAGRDRALEQYF
TRBV28	NA	TRBJ1-2	CASSEHRGYGYTF
TRBV5-5	NA	TRBJ1-5	CASTLWAGNSQPQHF
TRBV30	NA	TRBJ1-1	CAWSAGNPEAFF
TRBV5-1	TRBD1	TRBJ2-2	CASSWGQLTGELFF
TRBV28	NA	TRBJ1-2	CASSFSNRRYGYTF
TRBV12-3/TRBV12-4	NA	TRBJ2-7	CASSDLNPYEQYF
TRBV3-1/TRBV3-2	NA	TRBJ1-5	CASSRSASSNQPQHF
TRBV5-1	TRBD2	TRBJ2-7	CASSLVRASGGYEQYF
TRBV28	NA	TRBJ2-1	CATRWTNYNEQFF
TRBV10-3	TRBD1	TRBJ2-1	CAISGTGNEQFF
TRBV6-2/TRBV6-3	TRBD1	TRBJ1-5	CASSRYGTGGGGNQPQHF
TRBV24-1	TRBD1	TRBJ1-1	CATMGQVNTEAFF
TRBV11-3	TRBD1	TRBJ2-6	CASKQGAGANVLTF
TRBV25-1	TRBD2	TRBJ2-7	CASSRRGGSYEQYF
TRBV12-5	TRBD1	TRBJ2-2	CASGHRGRQDTGELFF
TRBV4-3	NA	TRBJ2-7	CASSQDRDSYEQYF
TRBV6-6	NA	TRBJ1-1	CASSLEGPMNTEAFF
TRBV5-1	TRBD1	TRBJ2-7	CASSLDGTGAYEQYF
TRBV28	NA	TRBJ2-7	CASSLQGRHEQYF
TRBV6-2/TRBV6-3	NA	TRBJ1-2	CASSFNKNYGYTF
TRBV5-4	NA	TRBJ2-5	CASSLRGRETQYF
TRBV21-1	NA	TRBJ1-5	CASSKEGQRSNQPQHF
TRBV5-5	TRBD1	TRBJ1-2	CASSRPGTGEYYGYTF
TRBV21-1	NA	TRBJ2-7	CASSKSPHSIAARGLPLGEQYF
TRBV5-4	NA	TRBJ2-7	CASSLRGGGVYEQYF
TRBV19	TRBD2	TRBJ2-1	CASSKAGGPYNEQFF